This T cell receptor (beta chain) was observed in a study of beta chain features in type 1 diabetes. Study-wide context: Fewer than 110 million sorted cells were examined across all samples.

The isolated RNA, all of it, was reverse transcribed, so expressed TCRB transcripts were what got sequenced. Sequencing used immunoSEQ multiplex PCR; TCRdb keeps in-frame clones, though not all of them. Of some 410,000 clones in the sample, 14% were seen once. Germline assignment: CDR1 GTSNPN and CDR2 SVGIG (reference sequence). V was trimmed by 1 base and J by 12 bases, leaving 10 bases between them. This CDR3 region has 11 residues. Points from the study as a whole: Patients with Type 1 diabetes showed moderately but significantly shorter TCRB CDR3s in all four CD4+ subsets. Researchers could not determine here whether HLA type influences TCRB rearrangement.

Concerning this clone: What it recognizes is unknown.

Central memory, naive, regulatory and stem cell-like memory CD4+ cells were sorted by CD45RO/CCR7/CD25/CD127/CD95/CD27. The J gene is TRBJ2-1, the V gene TRBV30; tentative D call: TRBD1 (5 bases). This receptor was obtained from a man aged 25-45 years in good health. The specimen sequenced was naive CD4+ T cells from blood. CDR3 in amino acids: CAWSGGRGQFF. CDR3 sequence (DNA): TGTGCCTGGAGTGGGGGTAGGGGGCAGTTCTTC.